This TCR beta chain was captured in a study of shared clonotypes between healthy human individuals. CDR3 length equals 17 residues. V was pared by 3 bases and J by 0 bases, with 12 bases between. The germline V gene has CDR1 SGHTA and CDR2 FQGNSA. Measured with immunoSEQ multiplex PCR; TCRdb has only the in-frame clones, and not every one. This table holds hundreds of thousands of clones, roughly 79% found once. The chain combines TRBV7-2 with TRBJ2-6; no firm D call. Sequences were obtained from PBMCs. This receptor was obtained from a woman in her thirties or forties in good health. Some clones in this sample may be carry-over from other donors' samples. This CDR3 is CASSFRFLGSGANVLTF. The CDR3 DNA sequence: TGTGCCAGCAGCTTTAGGTTTCTTGGCTCTGGGGCCAACGTCCTGACTTTC.